What follows are 25 T cell receptor beta chains derived from one specimen sequenced in a study of blood T cell repertoires in COVID-19 (dated by TCRdb to 2018 to 2021). The library relied on the immunoSEQ multiplex PCR assay. What TCRdb holds here is the immuneACCESS table cut down to in-frame rearrangements. Part of the clones is not present; checked against another copy, under half of the missing clones reflect an unresolved V gene, and the others are unexplained. This sample lists 180,000 or so clones; 84% were detected once. The ten biggest clones cover roughly 15% of the sample. The sequencing sample was made of PBMCs or T cells enriched from blood (not recorded which). These receptors were collected from a middle-aged man who had recovered from COVID-19.

This chain links TRBV6-5 with TRBJ2-7, with 8 bases matching TRBD1. The germline gives CDR1 MNHEY, CDR2 SVGAGI. This CDR3 comprises 12 residues. J gave up 6 bases and V 4 bases, and 2 bases lay outside the gene matches. CDR3 in amino acids: CASSFGTGEQYF. The CDR3 coding sequence is TGTGCCAGCAGTTTCGGGACAGGCGAGCAGTACTTC.

The V call is TRBV7-9, the J call TRBJ2-1; tentatively, D is TRBD2 (5 bases). V was cut by 2 bases and J by 8 bases, with 10 bases left in between. The CDR3 loop spans 13 amino acids. Germline V gene lookup returns CDR1 SEHNR and CDR2 FQNEAQ (reference sequence). The CDR3 sequence: CASSLSGGYEQFF. The CDR3 DNA follows: TGTGCCAGCAGCTTAAGCGGAGGCTATGAGCAGTTCTTC.

The V gene is TRBV5-8, the J gene TRBJ2-5, with D possibly TRBD2 on 5 matching bases. CDR1 is SGHTS, CDR2 YDEGEE, per germline. The V and J ends lost 4 bases and 4 bases respectively, with 17 bases between them. This CDR3 comprises 15 residues. In DNA form, the CDR3 reads TGTGCCAGCAGCAACGGAAGGGTGGGGAGAGAGACCCAGTACTTC. Translation gives CASSNGRVGRETQYF.

The chain recombines TRBV27 with TRBJ2-7; 8 bases are shared with TRBD1. Trimming cost V 4 bases and J 3 bases; bases outside gene matches: 11. Germline loops: CDR1 MNHEY, CDR2 SMNVEV (reference sequence). This CDR3 comprises 16 residues. CDR3 sequence reads: CASSYLGQGVNYEQYF. The CDR3 nucleotides are TGTGCCAGCAGTTACCTCGGACAGGGCGTGAACTACGAGCAGTACTTC.

The chain has TRBV5-1 and TRBJ2-3; D is unclear. The germline V and J ends were trimmed by 0 bases and 5 bases, with 4 bases remaining between them. In germline, CDR1 is SGHRS, CDR2 YFSETQ. The CDR3 is 12 amino acids. The CDR3, as DNA: TGCGCCAGCAGCTTGGGCGGAGATACGCAGTATTTT. This encodes CASSLGGDTQYF.

J is TRBJ1-5 and V is TRBV6-1; D is possibly TRBD1 (5 bases). This CDR3 contains 14 residues. Trimming took off 3 bases at V and 7 bases at J, with 13 bases between the two ends. Germline assignment: CDR1 MNHNS and CDR2 SASEGT. CDR3 in DNA: TGTGCCAGCAGTGATATAGGACACGTGCAGCCCCAGCATTTT. This sequence encodes CASSDIGHVQPQHF.

This chain's CDR3 is CASSLARSQPQHF. DNA of the CDR3: TGTGCCAGCAGCTTAGCCAGATCTCAGCCCCAGCATTTT. J is TRBJ1-5 and V is TRBV7-8; D call uncertain. This CDR3 spans 13 amino acids. Germline loops: CDR1 SGHVS, CDR2 FQNEAQ. V lost 0 bases and J lost 6, with 6 bases in between.

The chain uses TRBV18 and TRBJ1-4, with D unresolved. CDR3 length: 15 amino acids. Trimming left V 3 bases short and J 8 bases short, with 16 bases between. Germline assignment: CDR1 KGHSH and CDR2 LQKENI. The CDR3 nucleotides are TGTGCCAGCTCACCGACGGCCCTGGAGAAGGAAAAACTGTTTTTT. It specifies CASSPTALEKEKLFF.

In the case of this clone: Germline and junction disagree at one end, which may indicate a read error. The chain uses TRBV4-1 and TRBJ1-5, with a weak D call TRBD1 (5 bases). The V gene's germline CDR1 is MGHRA and CDR2 YSYEKL. The length of the CDR3 is 16 residues. Written as DNA, the CDR3 is TGCGCCAGCAGCCAAGAAGGGACTTTAAGCAGTCAGCCCCAGCATTTT. Translation: CASSQEGTLSSQPQHF.

This clone came up a few times. The rearrangement uses TRBV19 and TRBJ1-1; D not resolved. Trimming stripped 4 bases from V and 1 base from J, with 10 bases between. Per the germline V gene, CDR1 is LNHDA and CDR2 is SQIVND (reference sequence). This CDR3 has 14 amino acids. For the CDR3, the DNA is TGTGCCAGTAGTACCCGAGAGGCGAACACTGAAGCTTTCTTT. The encoded protein is CASSTREANTEAFF.

The chain uses TRBV6-1 and TRBJ1-3; D gene unclear. Trimming took 1 base from V and 0 from J, leaving 7 bases between them. Germline V gene lookup returns CDR1 MNHNS and CDR2 SASEGT. The length of the CDR3 is 15 residues. CDR3 coding DNA: TGTGCCAGCAGTGAAGGCATCTACTCTGGAAACACCATATATTTT. This gives the protein CASSEGIYSGNTIYF.

The chain uses TRBV3-1 (or the pseudogene TRBV3-2) and TRBJ2-7; 13 nucleotides line up with TRBD2. The CDR3 has 20 residues. With V trimmed by 4 bases and J by 3 bases, 18 bases remained unmatched. Looked up from germline, CDR1 is LGHDT and CDR2 is YNNKEL (reference sequence). CDR3 sequence: CASSPQGSLAGGRLVYEQYF. The CDR3 DNA follows: TGTGCCAGCAGCCCTCAGGGGTCACTAGCGGGGGGGCGGTTAGTCTACGAGCAGTACTTC.

The V gene is TRBV30, the J gene TRBJ2-7; D is possibly TRBD1 (6 bases). This CDR3 has 14 amino acids. Germline-derived CDR1 and CDR2 are GTSNPN and SVGIG (reference sequence). V lost 2 bases and J 1 base, leaving 12 bases between the germline ends. The CDR3 loop reads CAWSPWDTSYEQYF. DNA for the CDR3: TGTGCCTGGAGTCCATGGGACACTTCCTACGAGCAGTACTTC.

The chain joins TRBV7-9 to TRBJ1-1; tentative D call: TRBD1 (5 bases). V was pared by 5 bases and J by 3 bases, with 7 bases between. The germline V gene has CDR1 SEHNR and CDR2 FQNEAQ (reference sequence). CDR3 size: 12 residues. The CDR3 region has the DNA TGTGCCAGCAGCCGGGGGGACACTGAAGCTTTCTTT. Amino acid sequence: CASSRGDTEAFF.

The J gene is TRBJ1-4, the V gene TRBV2; 8 bases line up with TRBD1. From germline, CDR1 is SNHLY and CDR2 FYNNEI. This CDR3 comprises 13 residues. Trimming at V came to 7 bases and at J to 5 bases, leaving 3 bases not matched to a gene. In DNA, the CDR3 is TGTGCCAGCAAGGGACAGGCGAATGAAAAACTGTTTTTT. Its translation: CASKGQANEKLFF.

The V and J genes are TRBV6-5 and TRBJ1-2; D possibly corresponds to TRBD1 (6 bases). Trimming left V 6 bases short and J 0 bases short, with 11 bases between. Looked up from germline, CDR1 is MNHEY and CDR2 is SVGAGI. CDR3 length: 14 residues. CDR3 sequence reads: CASREQGSNYGYTF. DNA for the CDR3: TGTGCCAGCAGGGAGCAGGGGTCTAACTATGGCTACACCTTC.

This clone has only one observation. The chain recombines TRBV12-3 or TRBV12-4 with TRBJ1-2; 7 bases match TRBD1. Unmatched junction bases numbered 5, after V lost 5 bases and J lost 8 bases. This CDR3 is 12 amino acids long. CDR3 sequence reads: CASSPWDRGYTF. CDR3 bases: TGTGCCAGCAGTCCGTGGGACAGAGGCTACACCTTC.

The genes are TRBV7-3 and TRBJ2-5; the match to TRBD2 covers 11 bases. The J segment lost 4 bases and the V segment lost 2 bases, leaving 3 bases of the junction unmatched. The germline gives CDR1 SGHTA, CDR2 FQGTGA. This CDR3 contains 15 residues. The CDR3 sequence is CASSLAGLAGETQYF. Written as DNA, the CDR3 is TGTGCCAGCAGCTTAGCTGGACTAGCGGGAGAGACCCAGTACTTC. Full variable domain (remainder filled in from reference TRBV7-3 and TRBJ2-5): GAGVSQTPSNKVTEKGKYVELRCDPISGHTALYWYRQSLGQGPEFLIYFQGTGAADDSGLPNDRFFAVRPEGSVSTLKIQRTERGDSAVYLCASSLAGLAGETQYFGPGTRLLVL.

This chain connects TRBV28 to TRBJ1-6; D possibly corresponds to TRBD1 (6 bases). Germline-derived CDR1 and CDR2 are MDHEN and SYDVKM. The V end was cut by 9 bases, the J end by 4 bases, with 19 bases between. The CDR3 loop spans 16 amino acids. The CDR3 coding sequence is TGTGCCAGTAAACCTCTCATAGGGGGTTATAATTCACCCCTCCACTTT. Protein: CASKPLIGGYNSPLHF.

The V gene is TRBV7-9, the J gene TRBJ2-5, with TRBD2 as a possible D gene (6 bases). The CDR3 is 18 amino acids. Looked up from germline, CDR1 is SEHNR and CDR2 is FQNEAQ (reference sequence). V was shortened by 2 bases and J by 2 bases, with 21 bases between the two germline ends. The CDR3, as DNA: TGTGCCAGCAGCTTATTGGCGGGGTGGGGGATTACGCAAGAGACCCAGTACTTC. Translation gives CASSLLAGWGITQETQYF.

The CDR3 loop reads CASRASGEQETQYF. In DNA form, the CDR3 reads TGTGCCAGCAGGGCTAGCGGGGAACAAGAGACCCAGTACTTC. The chain joins TRBV27 to TRBJ2-5; 9 bases align to TRBD2. This CDR3 contains 14 residues. Trimming removed 6 bases from V and 2 bases from J; junction bases left unmatched: 4. Germline CDR1 and CDR2: MNHEY and SMNVEV (reference sequence).

This chain connects TRBV5-1 to TRBJ1-5, with D possibly being TRBD1 (5 bases). The CDR3 length is 15 residues. The V end lost 4 bases, the J end lost 1 base, and 12 bases lay between the germline ends. CDR1 and CDR2 from the germline V gene are SGHRS and YFSETQ. The CDR3 loop reads CASSSTAGSNQPQHF. The CDR3 region has the DNA TGCGCCAGCAGCAGCACGGCAGGGAGCAATCAGCCCCAGCATTTT.

The genes are TRBV2 and TRBJ2-2; 10 nucleotides line up with TRBD1. V was pared by 6 bases and J by 7 bases, with 8 bases of the junction left unmatched. The CDR3 sequence is 15 residues long. Germline CDR1 reads SNHLY; CDR2 reads FYNNEI. The CDR3 loop reads CASRTGGAFVGELFF. CDR3 coding DNA: TGTGCCAGCAGGACAGGGGGCGCTTTTGTCGGGGAGCTGTTTTTT.

The V call is TRBV2, the J call TRBJ2-1; 8 positions agree with TRBD1. The CDR3 totals 15 residues. J lost 6 bases, V lost 2 bases, and 6 bases had no gene match. From germline, CDR1 is SNHLY and CDR2 FYNNEI. The CDR3 loop reads CASSEQGAPGNEQFF. The DNA of the CDR3 is TGTGCCAGCAGTGAACAGGGGGCCCCGGGCAATGAGCAGTTCTTC.

As DNA, the CDR3 is TGTGCTAGTGGTTTAAACAGTTACGAGCAGTACTTC. Translation: CASGLNSYEQYF. The rearrangement links TRBV12-5 to TRBJ2-7, with D unresolved. Germline loops: CDR1 LGHNT, CDR2 FRNRAP. V dropped 3 bases and J dropped 4 bases, with 7 bases sitting between them. This CDR3 has 12 amino acids. Full variable domain (missing parts from reference TRBV12-5 and TRBJ2-7): DARVTQTPRHKVTEMGQEVTMRCQPILGHNTVFWYRQTMMQGLELLAYFRNRAPLDDSGMPKDRFSAEMPDATLATLKIQPSEPRDSAVYFCASGLNSYEQYFGPGTRLTVT.